This T cell receptor (beta chain) was identified during a study of blood T cell repertoires in COVID-19. About the research overall: Samples of COVID-19 (acute and convalescent) were obtained from the United States, Italy and Spain. Sample material is recorded as cDNA or gDNA derived from T cells, B-cell-depleted T cells, or PBMCs.

How the authors handled the data: Amplifying reference gene primers gave estimates of nucleated cell counts. The table came from immunoSEQ multiplex PCR; TCRdb's copy has only in-frame clones and leaves some out. V and J calls and clone size are given by that table; D and trimming were obtained from the DNA. The sample lists about 210,000 clones; 65% to 90% were seen once. This CDR3 contains 15 residues. The V gene end was trimmed by 2 bases and the J gene end by 4 bases; junction bases not matched to a gene: 5. Germline assignment: CDR1 SGHDN and CDR2 FVKESK. The TCR was taken from a man over 45 with active or convalescent COVID-19. This sequence joins TRBV14 and TRBJ2-5; TRBD2 matches at 9 bases. Sequences were obtained from peripheral blood. The CDR3 coding sequence is TGTGCCAGCAGCCAACGTATTAGCGGGAGAGAGACCCAGTACTTC. Translated: CASSQRISGRETQYF.